These 24 T cell receptor beta chains were sequenced from one sample in a study of Ad26.COV2.S vaccination and SARS-CoV-2 variants. Regarding treatment: 15 to 20 received Ad26.COV2.S at low or high dose, single or two shots; roughly five received placebo; per-sample allocation not given. It was on day 63 after the first vaccine or placebo injection that samples were taken. Here immunoSEQ multiplex PCR was the method, and the copy in TCRdb shows in-frame clones only, minus some. The table has hundreds of thousands of clones, 75% to 90% seen once. Source: peripheral blood, taken in a trial of Ad26.COV2.S vaccine versus placebo. These receptors were obtained from a person aged 18-60 years who received the Ad26.COV2.S COVID-19 vaccine or a placebo.

This chain links TRBV21-1 with TRBJ1-1. TRBV21-1 is termed a pseudogene. The CDR3 is made up of 14 amino acids. The DNA of the CDR3 is TGTGCCAGCAGCAAAGTCTCCCCCCTGCGGGTAGCTTTCTTT. Protein: CASSKVSPLRVAFF.

The chain is built from TRBV7-2 and TRBJ1-2; the D gene is possibly TRBD1 (5 bases). Germline V gives CDR1 SGHTA, CDR2 FQGNSA. The CDR3 has 15 residues. The ends were cut back, 4 bases at V and 7 bases at J, with 19 bases in the middle. The CDR3 nucleotides are TGTGCCAGCAGCTCCGGGACGCCACAAAGAGGTGGCTACACCTTC. Protein product: CASSSGTPQRGGYTF. Complete variable domain (other parts from reference TRBV7-2 and TRBJ1-2): GAGVSQSPSNKVTEKGKDVELRCDPISGHTALYWYRQSLGQGLEFLIYFQGNSAPDKSGLPSDRFSAERTGGSVSTLTIQRTQQEDSAVYLCASSSGTPQRGGYTFGSGTRLTVV.

The chain carries TRBV4-3 and TRBJ2-7, with D perhaps TRBD2 (7 bases). Germline V gives CDR1 LGHNA, CDR2 YSLEER. Trimming took 3 bases from V and 3 from J, leaving 24 bases between them. This CDR3 contains 18 residues. CDR3 loop: CASSQDRDPLRGRYEQYF. For the CDR3, the DNA is TGCGCCAGCAGCCAGGACCGGGACCCCCTGCGGGGGCGCTACGAGCAGTACTTC.

This sequence joins TRBV28 and TRBJ1-5; D not certain. CDR3 size: 15 residues. Trimming pared 6 bases from V and 0 bases from J, leaving 12 bases between. The germline CDR1 and CDR2 sequences are MDHEN and SYDVKM. The CDR3 sequence is CASRARAGSNQPQHF. CDR3 in DNA: TGTGCCAGCAGAGCCCGAGCCGGTAGCAATCAGCCCCAGCATTTT.

The chain carries TRBV6-2 or TRBV6-3 and TRBJ1-1; D is unclear. The length of the CDR3 is 13 residues. Trimming removed 2 bases from V and 1 base from J, with 5 bases in between. In germline, CDR1 is MNHEY, CDR2 SVGEGT. CDR3 coding DNA: TGTGCCAGCAGTTACAACCAGAACACTGAAGCTTTCTTT. Translated: CASSYNQNTEAFF.

V and J are TRBV10-3 and TRBJ1-1; D remains unclear. The CDR3 spans 13 residues. Per germline, CDR1 ENHRY and CDR2 SYGVKD. Trimming took off 4 bases at V and 1 base at J, with 7 bases between the two ends. CDR3 sequence reads: CAISVSTNTEAFF. DNA for the CDR3: TGTGCCATCAGTGTATCAACGAACACTGAAGCTTTCTTT.

J is TRBJ2-1 and V is TRBV24-1; D perhaps matches TRBD2 (6 bases). The V gene lost 4 bases and the J gene lost 8 bases, with 14 bases spanning the gap. The germline CDR1 and CDR2 sequences are KGHDR and SFDVKD. This CDR3 is 14 amino acids long. This chain's CDR3 is CATSDPRGSDEQFF. The CDR3, as DNA: TGTGCCACCAGTGACCCACGGGGGTCGGATGAGCAGTTCTTC.

This chain connects TRBV18 to TRBJ1-4; D might be TRBD1 (6 bases). V lost 4 bases, J lost 3 bases, and 12 bases lay in between. In germline, CDR1 is KGHSH, CDR2 LQKENI. This CDR3 comprises 15 residues. CDR3: CASSRPGHPNEKLFF. In DNA form, the CDR3 reads TGTGCCAGCTCACGGCCGGGACACCCTAATGAAAAACTGTTTTTT.

The table lists this clone with a few counts. The chain is built from TRBV5-1 and TRBJ1-4; TRBD1 matches at 8 bases. The CDR3 sequence is 14 residues long. With 7 bases clipped from V and 5 bases from J, the junction kept 7 bases outside the gene matches. Per the germline V gene, CDR1 is SGHRS and CDR2 is YFSETQ. The CDR3 DNA follows: TGCGCCAGCTCGGCGAGGACAGGGAATGAAAAACTGTTTTTT. This encodes CASSARTGNEKLFF.

The chain employs TRBV7-2 and TRBJ1-6; no clear D. V dropped 2 bases and J dropped 9 bases, with 17 bases sitting between them. This CDR3 contains 16 residues. Germline CDR1 is SGHTA and CDR2 is FQGNSA. CDR3 bases: TGTGCCAGCAGCTTATATAACACGCTCAGGCGTTCACCCCTCCACTTT. Translation: CASSLYNTLRRSPLHF.

CDR3 bases: TGCGCCAGCAGTCATCAGGGCTACGAGCAGTACTTC. Its protein product is CASSHQGYEQYF. V and J are TRBV4-1 and TRBJ2-7; possibly TRBD1 for D (5 bases). Trimming removed 6 bases at V and 3 bases at J, with 9 bases between. The length of the CDR3 is 12 residues. Per germline, CDR1 MGHRA and CDR2 YSYEKL.

This chain uses TRBV5-5 with TRBJ2-7; tentative D call: TRBD1 (5 bases). Trimming removed 4 bases from V and 5 bases from J, with 10 bases in between. The CDR3 is made up of 12 amino acids. Germline CDR1 reads SGHKS; CDR2 reads YYEKEE (reference sequence). The CDR3 DNA sequence: TGTGCCAGCAGCCCCTGGGGCGACGAGCAGTACTTC. It encodes CASSPWGDEQYF.

The gene calls are TRBV19 and TRBJ2-1, with a possible D match to TRBD2 (6 bases). This CDR3 region has 16 residues. Looked up from germline, CDR1 is LNHDA and CDR2 is SQIVND (reference sequence). V was clipped by 5 bases and J by 7 bases, with 21 bases between them. The CDR3 loop reads CASSARLGAGPNEQFF. In DNA, the CDR3 is TGTGCCAGTAGTGCAAGGCTAGGAGCGGGTCCGAATGAGCAGTTCTTC.

This rearrangement joins TRBV3-1 (or the pseudogene TRBV3-2) to TRBJ2-7; 7 bases agree with TRBD2. The ends lost 0 bases at V and 9 bases at J; junction bases unmatched: 5. The germline CDR1 and CDR2 sequences are LGHDT and YNNKEL (reference sequence). CDR3 length equals 13 residues. The CDR3 DNA follows: TGTGCCAGCAGCCAAGATCCGTCGGGAGGGCAGTACTTC. It is translated as CASSQDPSGGQYF.

The rearrangement uses TRBV9 and TRBJ2-1, with D possibly TRBD2 on 7 matching bases. Germline V lookup: CDR1 SGDLS, CDR2 YYNGEE. V dropped 6 bases and J dropped 10 bases, with 26 bases sitting between them. The CDR3 is 16 amino acids. The CDR3 reads CASNVMAGALPGEQFF. In DNA, the CDR3 is TGTGCCAGCAATGTAATGGCGGGGGCCCTACCTGGGGAGCAGTTCTTC.

The rearrangement joins TRBV7-9 to TRBJ1-1; tentative D call: TRBD1 (5 bases). Between the trimmed V and J ends, which lost 1 base and 10 bases, there was a span of 7 bases. The CDR3 has 11 amino acids. CDR1 and CDR2 (germline): SEHNR, FQNEAQ (reference sequence). The CDR3 protein is CASSLGQGAFF. CDR3 sequence (DNA): TGTGCCAGCAGCTTAGGCCAGGGAGCTTTCTTT.

Here the CDR3 reads CASSRGFRQQFF. DNA for the CDR3: TGTGCCAGCAGCCGAGGGTTTAGGCAGCAGTTCTTC. The gene calls are TRBV7-8 and TRBJ2-1, with D possibly TRBD2 on 5 matching bases. The germline CDR1 and CDR2 sequences are SGHVS and FQNEAQ. V was shortened by 5 bases and J by 11 bases, with 13 bases between the two germline ends. The CDR3 has 12 amino acids.

CDR3 region: CASSQDSGNGYTF. CDR3 DNA: TGTGCCAGCAGCCAAGATTCAGGGAATGGCTACACCTTC. The genes are TRBV4-2 and TRBJ1-2; weak D call: TRBD1 (5 bases). The CDR3 consists of 13 residues. In germline, CDR1 is LGHNA, CDR2 YNFKEQ. Between the trimmed V and J ends, which lost 0 bases and 6 bases, there was a span of 8 bases.

The genes are TRBV9 and TRBJ1-1, with D perhaps matching TRBD1 (6 bases). Germline CDR1 and CDR2: SGDLS and YYNGEE. There are 14 residues in the CDR3. Trimming removed 6 bases at V and 3 bases at J, with 15 bases between. The DNA of the CDR3 is TGTGCCAGCACCGGGGGCACAGAATACACTGAAGCTTTCTTT. It is translated as CASTGGTEYTEAFF.

The rearrangement links TRBV4-3 to TRBJ2-2, with 13 bases aligning to TRBD2. From germline, CDR1 is LGHNA and CDR2 YSLEER. The CDR3 consists of 19 residues. Unmatched junction bases numbered 13, after V lost 5 bases and J lost 4 bases. The CDR3 DNA is TGCGCCAGCAGCTTGGGCACTAGCGGGAGGGCCTTCGGCACCGGGGAGCTGTTTTTT. Translated, it gives CASSLGTSGRAFGTGELFF.

This chain links TRBV7-3 with TRBJ2-3; 8 nucleotides agree with TRBD2. The CDR3 has 17 residues. After removal of 4 bases from V and 4 bases from J, the junction contained 13 bases not matched to a gene. Germline V gene lookup returns CDR1 SGHTA and CDR2 FQGTGA. The CDR3 loop is CASSSTSSGRGADTQYF. The CDR3 nucleotides are TGTGCCAGCAGCTCCACCTCAAGCGGGAGAGGAGCAGATACGCAGTATTTT.

This clone showed up just once. CDR3 coding DNA: TGTGCCAGCAGCTTGACCTCTAGCCCAGGCGTTCAAGAGACCCAGTACTTC. This codes for CASSLTSSPGVQETQYF. This chain connects TRBV7-2 to TRBJ2-5; tentative D call: TRBD2 (5 bases). CDR3 length: 17 residues. V was pared by 3 bases and J by 2 bases, with 19 bases between. Germline CDR1 SGHTA, CDR2 FQGNSA.

The chain has TRBV28 and TRBJ1-5, with D perhaps TRBD1 (6 bases). Deletions cut 6 bases from V and 3 bases from J, with 18 bases between. The CDR3 is 16 amino acids. Per the germline V gene, CDR1 is MDHEN and CDR2 is SYDVKM. CDR3 in amino acids: CASSLRGRLVNQPQHF. CDR3 sequence (DNA): TGTGCCAGCAGCCTCCGGGGGCGACTAGTCAATCAGCCCCAGCATTTT.

This rearrangement joins TRBV5-1 to TRBJ2-3; D is uncertain. V lost 1 base, J lost 2 bases, and 11 bases lay in between. The CDR3 is 15 residues long. Germline loops: CDR1 SGHRS, CDR2 YFSETQ. The CDR3 bases are TGCGCCAGCAGCTTGCTCAACACGTACACAGATACGCAGTATTTT. Translating gives CASSLLNTYTDTQYF.